Below, 18 T cell receptor beta chains from the same sample are listed, as sequenced in a study of early T cells in non-severe SARS-CoV-2 infection. Each CDR3 protein gets one entry after TCRdb re-called the 5' RACE reads with MiXCR. The sample has 55,000 to 75,000 distinct CDR3 sequences, approximately 8% seen once; the top ten hold about 3.4%. Sequencing was done on a sample of whole blood. The receptors stem from an adult who was a healthcare worker with PCR-confirmed SARS-CoV-2 infection or an uninfected control (not recorded which).

This clonotype was seen ten or more times. The V call is TRBV2, the J call TRBJ2-3; perhaps TRBD1 as D (6 bases). Deletions cut 8 bases from V and 1 base from J, with 10 bases between. CDR3 size: 13 residues. Per germline, CDR1 SNHLY and CDR2 FYNNEI. The CDR3 here is CASVAGGTDTQYF. The CDR3 DNA is TGTGCCAGCGTTGCAGGGGGCACAGATACGCAGTATTTT.

This clonotype was observed many times. The chain carries TRBV18 and TRBJ2-5; D remains unclear. CDR3 size: 13 residues. Trimming took 6 bases from V and 3 from J, leaving 11 bases between them. Per germline, CDR1 KGHSH and CDR2 LQKENI. The CDR3: CASSRNAEETQYF. In DNA, the CDR3 is TGTGCCAGCTCCCGAAATGCGGAAGAGACCCAGTACTTC.

This clonotype was seen more than once but under ten times. The genes are TRBV30 and TRBJ2-6, with TRBD1 matching over 12 bases. J lost 7 bases, V lost 3 bases, and 1 base had no gene match. This CDR3 contains 14 residues. CDR1 is GTSNPN and CDR2 is SVGIG in the germline V gene (reference sequence). CDR3 amino acids: CAWRGQGAANVLTF. The CDR3 region has the DNA TGTGCCTGGAGGGGACAGGGGGCAGCCAACGTCCTGACTTTC.

This clonotype was counted ten times or more. This rearrangement joins TRBV5-1 to TRBJ1-1, with 8 nucleotides matching TRBD1. CDR3 length equals 14 residues. V lost 3 bases to trimming and J lost 6 bases; unmatched junction nucleotides: 7. Germline-derived CDR1 and CDR2 are SGHRS and YFSETQ. CDR3 in amino acids: CASSSRQGTPEAFF. The CDR3 coding sequence is TGCGCCAGCAGCTCCCGACAGGGGACCCCTGAAGCTTTCTTT.

This clonotype was seen at least ten times. The chain joins TRBV19 to TRBJ2-1, with 8 bases aligning to TRBD2. This CDR3 is built from 15 residues. Per the germline V gene, CDR1 is LNHDA and CDR2 is SQIVND (reference sequence). Losses at the gene ends were 6 bases for V and 8 bases for J; bases not matched to a gene: 12. CDR3 sequence reads: CASRLAAATPHEQFF. For the CDR3, the DNA is TGTGCCAGTAGACTAGCGGCTGCCACCCCCCATGAGCAGTTCTTC.

In this sample, this clonotype turned up many times. V usage is TRBV5-1 and J usage is TRBJ2-1; D not certain. Germline V gives CDR1 SGHRS, CDR2 YFSETQ. The CDR3 consists of 17 residues. The ends were cut back, 3 bases at V and 0 bases at J, with 16 bases in the middle. The CDR3 here is CASSSLPTSSSYNEQFF. Written as DNA, the CDR3 is TGCGCCAGCAGCTCCCTACCTACTTCGAGCTCCTACAATGAGCAGTTCTTC.

This chain joins TRBV11-2 and TRBJ2-1; no clear D. Germline-derived CDR1 and CDR2 are SGHAT and FQNNGV. The CDR3 runs to 13 residues. V was pared by 5 bases and J by 2 bases, with 7 bases between. CDR3 amino acids: CASSPVAYNEQFF. CDR3 DNA sequence: TGTGCCAGCAGCCCGGTGGCCTACAATGAGCAGTTCTTC.

In its sample, this clonotype was seen many times. V and J are TRBV3-1 and TRBJ2-2, with 7 bases fitting TRBD2. CDR3 length: 16 residues. The trim removed 4 bases at V and 5 bases at J, leaving 10 bases unmatched. Germline CDR1 reads LGHDT; CDR2 reads YNNKEL (reference sequence). CDR3 sequence reads: CASSRQAGRNTGELFF. The CDR3 region has the DNA TGTGCCAGCAGCCGTCAAGCGGGAAGGAATACCGGGGAGCTGTTTTTT.

The chain is built from TRBV29-1 and TRBJ2-7; D perhaps matches TRBD1 (6 bases). Looked up from germline, CDR1 is SQVTM and CDR2 is ANQGSEA. The V end lost 0 bases, the J end lost 3 bases, and 12 bases lay between the germline ends. This CDR3 comprises 14 residues. For the CDR3, the DNA is TGCAGCGTTGAAGACCCAGACAGGTACTACGAGCAGTACTTC. Encoded protein: CSVEDPDRYYEQYF.

This clonotype occurred many times. V is TRBV6-1 and J is TRBJ2-3; D is possibly TRBD1 or TRBD2 (5 bases each). The CDR3 is 15 residues long. Trimming cost V 6 bases and J 9 bases, with 22 bases left between them. The germline CDR1 and CDR2 sequences are MNHNS and SASEGT. The CDR3 loop is CASRLRDGLPGTQYF. In nucleotides, the CDR3 is TGTGCCAGCAGACTCCGGGACGGCCTCCCGGGGACGCAGTATTTT.

This clonotype was recorded many times. This chain uses TRBV11-3 with TRBJ2-1; no firm D call. Looked up from germline, CDR1 is SGHNT and CDR2 is YENEEA. The CDR3 runs to 15 residues. V was cut by 1 base and J by 9 bases, with 16 bases left in between. The CDR3 spells CASSLGGPRAGEQFF. The CDR3 DNA is TGTGCCAGCAGCTTAGGCGGCCCCAGAGCAGGTGAGCAGTTCTTC.

The V gene is TRBV20-1, the J gene TRBJ2-1; a weak D match, TRBD2 (5 bases). This CDR3 is 12 amino acids long. Germline loops: CDR1 DFQATT, CDR2 SNEGSKA (reference sequence). V was shortened by 5 bases and J by 14 bases, with 19 bases between the two germline ends. This CDR3 reads CSAPRPEVMEFF. The CDR3 bases are TGCAGTGCTCCAAGGCCGGAGGTGATGGAGTTCTTC.

In its sample, this clonotype was seen many times. The V gene is TRBV7-9, the J gene TRBJ2-1; 9 bases are a match to TRBD2. With V trimmed by 1 base and J by 7 bases, 5 bases remained unmatched. Germline-derived CDR1 and CDR2 are SEHNR and FQNEAQ (reference sequence). This CDR3 is 15 amino acids long. The CDR3 sequence: CASSLEGSGSNEQFF. The DNA for the CDR3 is TGTGCCAGCAGCTTAGAGGGTAGCGGGAGTAATGAGCAGTTCTTC.

This clonotype occurred a few times. This chain uses TRBV7-6 with TRBJ2-7; D is ambiguous. The ends were cut back, 3 bases at V and 0 bases at J, with 9 bases in the middle. Germline-derived CDR1 and CDR2 are SGHVS and FNYEAQ. The CDR3 loop spans 14 amino acids. This CDR3 reads CASSFAHSSYEQYF. In DNA, the CDR3 is TGTGCCAGCAGCTTCGCACACAGCTCCTACGAGCAGTACTTC.

At least ten counts were recorded for this clonotype. This chain uses TRBV9 with TRBJ2-1; 9 positions agree with TRBD1. V trimming: 2 bases; J trimming: 5 bases; junction bases outside the gene matches: 5. CDR1 and CDR2 from the germline V gene are SGDLS and YYNGEE. The CDR3 consists of 15 residues. The CDR3 DNA reads TGTGCCAGCAGCGTCGAGGGACAGGGCGACAATGAGCAGTTCTTC. The encoded protein is CASSVEGQGDNEQFF.

This clonotype was picked up many times. This chain connects TRBV5-5 to TRBJ2-7; no firm D call. The germline CDR1 and CDR2 sequences are SGHKS and YYEKEE (reference sequence). V dropped 3 bases and J dropped 0 bases, with 10 bases sitting between them. This CDR3 is 14 amino acids long. The CDR3 loop is CASSSRVSSYEQYF. DNA for the CDR3: TGTGCCAGCAGCTCCCGCGTAAGCTCCTACGAGCAGTACTTC. Supplemented by reference TRBV5-5 and TRBJ2-7, the full variable domain reads DAGVTQSPTHLIKTRGQQVTLRCSPISGHKSVSWYQQVLGQGPQFIFQYYEKEERGRGNFPDRFSARQFPNYSSELNVNALLLGDSALYLCASSSRVSSYEQYFGPGTRLTVT.

Here the CDR3 reads CASSFRKGYEQYF. The CDR3 DNA reads as TGTGCCAGCAGCTTCAGGAAAGGTTACGAGCAGTACTTC. The rearrangement uses TRBV7-6 and TRBJ2-7; D remains ambiguous. This CDR3 has 13 amino acids. V gave up 3 bases and J gave up 4 bases, with 10 bases separating them. The germline CDR1 and CDR2 sequences are SGHVS and FNYEAQ.

The chain is built from TRBV5-1 and TRBJ2-3, with a possible D match to TRBD2 (6 bases). Trimming took 4 bases from V and 0 from J, leaving 12 bases between them. This CDR3 has 15 amino acids. The germline V gene encodes CDR1 SGHRS and CDR2 YFSETQ. CDR3 coding DNA: TGCGCCAGCAGCCCTTGGGACTCTAGCACAGATACGCAGTATTTT. It translates to CASSPWDSSTDTQYF.